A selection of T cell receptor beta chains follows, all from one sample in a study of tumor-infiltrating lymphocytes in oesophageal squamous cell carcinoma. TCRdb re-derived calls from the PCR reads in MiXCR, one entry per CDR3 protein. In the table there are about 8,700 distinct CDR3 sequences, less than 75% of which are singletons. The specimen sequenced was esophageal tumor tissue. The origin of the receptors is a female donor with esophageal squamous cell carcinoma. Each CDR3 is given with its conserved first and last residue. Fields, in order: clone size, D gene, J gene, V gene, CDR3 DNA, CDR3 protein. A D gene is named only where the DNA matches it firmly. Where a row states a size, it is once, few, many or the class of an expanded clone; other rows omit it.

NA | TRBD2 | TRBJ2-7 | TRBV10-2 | TGCGCCAGCAGTGGGGCACTAGCGTACGAGCAGTACTTC | CASSGALAYEQYF
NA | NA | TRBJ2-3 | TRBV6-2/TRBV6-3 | TGTGCCAGCAGTTACGTGGGGGGCGGGAGCACAGATACGCAGTATTTT | CASSYVGGGSTDTQYF
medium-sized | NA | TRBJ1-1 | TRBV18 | TGTGCCAGCTCACCACCGGGGCTGGTCAGGAACACTGAAGCTTTCTTT | CASSPPGLVRNTEAFF
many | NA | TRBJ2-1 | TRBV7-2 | TGTGCCAGCGGACCGAGAAGCGGGTTCTTC | CASGPRSGFF
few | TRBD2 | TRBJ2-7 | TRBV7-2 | TGTGCCAGCAGCTTATCACTAGCGGGAGGTGAGCAGTACTTC | CASSLSLAGGEQYF
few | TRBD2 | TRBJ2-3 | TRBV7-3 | TGTGCCAGCAGCCGGGGACTAGCGGGTCGCACAGATACGCAGTATTTT | CASSRGLAGRTDTQYF
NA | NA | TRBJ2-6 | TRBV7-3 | TGTGCCAGCAGGCGGTCTGGGGCCAACGTCCTGACTTTC | CASRRSGANVLTF
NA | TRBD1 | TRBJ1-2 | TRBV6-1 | TGTGCCAGCGAGGGGACAGCGGATGGCTACACCTTC | CASEGTADGYTF
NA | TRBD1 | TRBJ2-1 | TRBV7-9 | TGTGCCAGCAGCTTAGGACAGGGGGTCAATGAGCAGTTCTTC | CASSLGQGVNEQFF
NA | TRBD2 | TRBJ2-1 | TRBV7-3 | TGTGCCAGCAGCCGCAAGGCGGGGGGGCCAAGGGATGAGCAGTTCTTC | CASSRKAGGPRDEQFF
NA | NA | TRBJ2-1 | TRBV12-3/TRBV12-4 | TGTGCCAGCAGTTTTATCTTGGGTTTTCGAGAGCAGTTCTTC | CASSFILGFREQFF
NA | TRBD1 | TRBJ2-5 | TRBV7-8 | TGTGCCAGCAGCCAGCGGACAGGGGACGGGGAGACCCAGTACTTC | CASSQRTGDGETQYF
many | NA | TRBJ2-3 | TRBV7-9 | TGTGCCAGCAGCTGGGGGGACAGCAGAGCCGATACGCAGTATTTT | CASSWGDSRADTQYF
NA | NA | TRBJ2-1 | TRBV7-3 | TGTGCCAGCAGCTTAAATGGGGGGGCCTCGGCCAATGAGCAGTTCTTC | CASSLNGGASANEQFF
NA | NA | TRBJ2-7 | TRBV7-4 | TGTGCCAGCAGCCTAGGCCTAGGTCCCTACGAGCAGTACTTC | CASSLGLGPYEQYF
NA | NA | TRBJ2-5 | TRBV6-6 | TGTGCCAGCAGTGAAAGATTCCAGACCCAGTACTTC | CASSERFQTQYF